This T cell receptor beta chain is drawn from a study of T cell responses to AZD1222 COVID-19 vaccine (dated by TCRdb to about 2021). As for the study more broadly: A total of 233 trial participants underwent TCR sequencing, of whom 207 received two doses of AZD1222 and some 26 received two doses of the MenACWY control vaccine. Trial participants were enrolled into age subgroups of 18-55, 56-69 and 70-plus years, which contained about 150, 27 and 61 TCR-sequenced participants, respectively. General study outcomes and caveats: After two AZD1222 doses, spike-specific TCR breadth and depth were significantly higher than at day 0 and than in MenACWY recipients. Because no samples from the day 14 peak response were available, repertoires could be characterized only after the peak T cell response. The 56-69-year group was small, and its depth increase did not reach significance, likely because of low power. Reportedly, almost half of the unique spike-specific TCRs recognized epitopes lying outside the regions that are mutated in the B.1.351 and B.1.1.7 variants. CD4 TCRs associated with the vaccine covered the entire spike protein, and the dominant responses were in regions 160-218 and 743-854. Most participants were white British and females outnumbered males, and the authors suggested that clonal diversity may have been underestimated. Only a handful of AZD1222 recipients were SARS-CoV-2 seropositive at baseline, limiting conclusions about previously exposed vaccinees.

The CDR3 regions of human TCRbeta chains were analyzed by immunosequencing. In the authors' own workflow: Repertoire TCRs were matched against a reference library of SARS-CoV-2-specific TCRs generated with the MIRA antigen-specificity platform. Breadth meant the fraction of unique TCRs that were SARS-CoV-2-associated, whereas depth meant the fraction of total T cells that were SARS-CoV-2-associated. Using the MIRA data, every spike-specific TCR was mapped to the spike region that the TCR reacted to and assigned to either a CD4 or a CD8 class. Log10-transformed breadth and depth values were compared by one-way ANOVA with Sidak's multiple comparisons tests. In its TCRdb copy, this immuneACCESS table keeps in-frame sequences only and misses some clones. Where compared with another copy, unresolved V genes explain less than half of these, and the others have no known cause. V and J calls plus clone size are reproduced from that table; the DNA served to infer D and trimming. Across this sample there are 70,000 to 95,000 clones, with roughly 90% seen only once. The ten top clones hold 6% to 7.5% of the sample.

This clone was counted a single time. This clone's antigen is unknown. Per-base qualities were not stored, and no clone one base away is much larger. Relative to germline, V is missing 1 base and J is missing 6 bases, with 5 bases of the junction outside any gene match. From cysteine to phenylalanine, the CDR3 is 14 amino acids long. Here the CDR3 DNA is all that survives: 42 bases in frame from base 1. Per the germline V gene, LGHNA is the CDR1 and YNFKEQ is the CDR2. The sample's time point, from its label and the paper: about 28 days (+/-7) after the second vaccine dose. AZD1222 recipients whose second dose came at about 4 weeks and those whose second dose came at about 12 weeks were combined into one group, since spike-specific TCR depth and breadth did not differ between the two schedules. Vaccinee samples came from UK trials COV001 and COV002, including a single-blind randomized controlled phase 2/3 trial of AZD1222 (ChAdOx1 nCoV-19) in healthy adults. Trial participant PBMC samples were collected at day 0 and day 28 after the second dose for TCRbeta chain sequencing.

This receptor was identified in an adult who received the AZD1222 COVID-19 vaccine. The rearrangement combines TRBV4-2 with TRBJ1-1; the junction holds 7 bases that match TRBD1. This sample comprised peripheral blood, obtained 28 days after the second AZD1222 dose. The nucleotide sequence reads TGTGCCAGCAGCCAAGCAGGCAGGGGGGCTGAAGCTTTCTTT. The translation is CASSQAGRGAEAFF.